The present T cell receptor beta chain was sequenced within a study of blood T cell repertoires in COVID-19. In the original workflow: Scientists estimated how many nucleated cells there were by amplifying reference gene primers. Sequencing was performed with immunoSEQ multiplex PCR; in TCRdb, only in-frame clones are kept and a portion is missing. For V, J and clone size, that table is used; D and trimming come from the DNA. This sample has about 190,000 clones, with roughly 84% found just once. Germline values: CDR1 SGHVS, CDR2 FNYEAQ. The CDR3 has 16 amino acids. Losses at the gene ends were 0 bases for V and 4 bases for J; bases not matched to a gene: 6.

The chain links TRBV7-6 to TRBJ2-3, with 8 bases fitting TRBD1. This receptor was identified in a woman aged 40 to 50 who had recovered from COVID-19. Sequencing input: peripheral blood. The CDR3 protein is CASSLAVQGAADTQYF. The CDR3 nucleotides are TGTGCCAGCAGCTTAGCGGTCCAGGGGGCCGCAGATACGCAGTATTTT.